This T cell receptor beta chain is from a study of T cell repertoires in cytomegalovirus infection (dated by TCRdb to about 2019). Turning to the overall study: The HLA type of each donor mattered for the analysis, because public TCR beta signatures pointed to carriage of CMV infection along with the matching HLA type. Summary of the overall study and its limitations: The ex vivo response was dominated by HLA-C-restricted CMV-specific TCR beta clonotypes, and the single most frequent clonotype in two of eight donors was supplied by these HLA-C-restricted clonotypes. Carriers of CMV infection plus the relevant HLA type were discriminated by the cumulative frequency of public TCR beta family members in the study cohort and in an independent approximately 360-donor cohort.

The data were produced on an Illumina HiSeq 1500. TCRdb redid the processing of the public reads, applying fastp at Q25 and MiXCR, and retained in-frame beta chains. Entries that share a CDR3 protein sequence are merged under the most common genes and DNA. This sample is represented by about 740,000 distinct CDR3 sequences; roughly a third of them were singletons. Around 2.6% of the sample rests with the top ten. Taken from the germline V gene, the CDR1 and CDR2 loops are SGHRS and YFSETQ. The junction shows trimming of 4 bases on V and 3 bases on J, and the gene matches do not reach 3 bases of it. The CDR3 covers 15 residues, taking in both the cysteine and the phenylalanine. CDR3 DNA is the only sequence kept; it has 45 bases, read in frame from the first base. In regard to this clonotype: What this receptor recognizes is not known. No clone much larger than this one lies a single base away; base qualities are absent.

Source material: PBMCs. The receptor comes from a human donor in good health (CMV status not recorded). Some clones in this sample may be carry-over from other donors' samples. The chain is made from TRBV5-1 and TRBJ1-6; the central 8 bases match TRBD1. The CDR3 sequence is CASSPGQVYNSPLHF. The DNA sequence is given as TGCGCCAGCAGCCCGGGACAGGTCTATAATTCACCCCTCCACTTT.